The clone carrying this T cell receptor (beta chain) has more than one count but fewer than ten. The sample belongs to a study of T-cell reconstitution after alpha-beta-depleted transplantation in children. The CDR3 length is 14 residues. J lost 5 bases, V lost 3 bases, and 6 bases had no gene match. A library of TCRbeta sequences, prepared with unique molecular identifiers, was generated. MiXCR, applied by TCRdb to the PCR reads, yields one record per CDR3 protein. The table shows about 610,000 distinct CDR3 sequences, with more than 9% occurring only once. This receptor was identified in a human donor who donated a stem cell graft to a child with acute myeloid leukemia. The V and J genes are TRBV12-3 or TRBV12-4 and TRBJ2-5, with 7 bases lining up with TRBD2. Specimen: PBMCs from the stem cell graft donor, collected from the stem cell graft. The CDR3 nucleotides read TGTGCCAGCAGTTTTCAGGCGGGAGCGGAGACCCAGTACTTC. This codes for CASSFQAGAETQYF.